The 32 T cell receptor beta chains listed next were all sequenced from one sample in a study of cytomegalovirus exposure and HLA in healthy donors (dated by TCRdb to the late 2010s). Library preparation employed the immunoSEQ multiplex PCR assay. A mixture of 60 forward primers for TCR Vbeta segments and 13 reverse primers for TCR Jbeta segments was used in the multiplex PCR. Here the immuneACCESS table is served through TCRdb, limited to in-frame sequences with V and J called. Missing clones are a known gap in these copies; in checked studies unresolved V genes cover under half, and the rest lacks a known reason. This sample holds approximately 220,000 clones; 70% to 80% were observed only once. The ten largest clones take up 0.22% of the sample. The sequenced material came from PBMCs. The receptors were gathered from a girl aged 2 to 9 in good health and CMV-seronegative.

V usage is TRBV11-2 and J usage is TRBJ2-2; D perhaps matches TRBD2 (5 bases). Germline V lookup: CDR1 SGHAT, CDR2 FQNNGV. Trimming cost V 5 bases and J 1 base, with 8 bases left between them. The CDR3 length is 14 residues. The CDR3 sequence: CASSPSGNTGELFF. The CDR3 bases are TGTGCCAGCAGCCCCAGCGGGAACACCGGGGAGCTGTTTTTT.

The chain employs TRBV5-1 and TRBJ2-7; possible D gene TRBD1, 6 bases. The length of the CDR3 is 15 residues. The germline V gene has CDR1 SGHRS and CDR2 YFSETQ. Trimming took off 0 bases at V and 2 bases at J, with 12 bases between the two ends. CDR3: CASSLDQGPTYEQYF. The CDR3 coding sequence is TGCGCCAGCAGCTTGGATCAGGGGCCTACCTACGAGCAGTACTTC.

The chain has TRBV7-2 and TRBJ2-1, with TRBD2 matching over 8 bases. CDR1 SGHTA and CDR2 FQGNSA come from the germline V gene. This CDR3 is 15 amino acids long. The V and J ends lost 1 base and 7 bases, in that order; junction bases with no gene match: 6. The chain's CDR3 is CASSLGGLVMNEQFF. In DNA, the CDR3 is TGTGCCAGCAGCTTAGGGGGACTAGTGATGAATGAGCAGTTCTTC.

Notes on this clone: A read error may produce the germline difference seen at one junction end. The chain is built from TRBV7-9 and TRBJ2-5, with 7 bases matching TRBD2. Germline V gene sequence: CDR1 SEHNR, CDR2 FQNEAQ (reference sequence). The CDR3 has 16 residues. The CDR3 nucleotides read TGTTCCAGCAGCTTAACGGTGGGGGGGGGCCAAGAGACCCAGTACTTC. This sequence encodes CSSSLTVGGGQETQYF.

This sequence joins TRBV10-3 and TRBJ1-5, with a possible D match to TRBD1 (6 bases). Per the germline V gene, CDR1 is ENHRY and CDR2 is SYGVKD. With 8 bases removed from V and 6 bases from J, the gap between germline ends came to 20 bases. This CDR3 is built from 15 residues. CDR3 region: CAISRTVGLGQPQHF. In nucleotides, the CDR3 is TGTGCCATCTCCCGGACAGTGGGCCTCGGTCAGCCCCAGCATTTT.

The rearrangement uses TRBV27 and TRBJ1-1; tentative D call: TRBD1 (6 bases). This CDR3 spans 15 amino acids. V was clipped by 3 bases and J by 1 base, with 12 bases between them. Germline lookup yields CDR1 MNHEY and CDR2 SMNVEV (reference sequence). The DNA for the CDR3 is TGTGCCAGCAGTTTCGCCGACAGGCCGAACACTGAAGCTTTCTTT. This encodes CASSFADRPNTEAFF.

This clone was picked up a small number of times. This chain joins TRBV15 and TRBJ1-5, with TRBD1 matching over 8 bases. J lost 6 bases, V lost 1 base, and 8 bases had no gene match. This CDR3 has 16 amino acids. Germline V gene sequence: CDR1 LNHNV, CDR2 YYDKDF (reference sequence). Written as DNA, the CDR3 is TGTGCCACCAGCAGAGTCGCGGACAGGGCCCCTCAGCCCCAGCATTTT. This translates into CATSRVADRAPQPQHF.

The V gene is TRBV5-6, the J gene TRBJ2-5; unclear D gene. The J call is uncertain, as TRBJ2-7 better fits the DNA end. The germline gives CDR1 SGHDT, CDR2 YYEEEE. This CDR3 comprises 12 residues. CDR3 nucleotide sequence: TGTGCCAGCAGCTTGGCCGACTACGAGCAGTACTTC. Its translation is CASSLADYEQYF.

The rearrangement joins TRBV5-1 to TRBJ1-2; D possibly corresponds to TRBD1 (6 bases). The V gene's germline CDR1 is SGHRS and CDR2 YFSETQ. The V end lost 4 bases, the J end lost 5 bases, and 27 bases lay between the germline ends. The CDR3 sequence is 18 residues long. The CDR3 here is CASSPWGRQINKEYGYTF. The CDR3, as DNA: TGCGCCAGCAGCCCCTGGGGGCGACAGATTAATAAGGAATATGGCTACACCTTC.

This chain links TRBV19 with TRBJ1-3; possibly TRBD1 for D (5 bases). V was cut by 7 bases and J by 2 bases, with 12 bases left in between. This CDR3 contains 14 residues. Germline CDR1 LNHDA, CDR2 SQIVND (reference sequence). CDR3 coding DNA: TGTGCCAGTACCCAAGGGGTTCCTGGAAACACCATATATTTT. Residues: CASTQGVPGNTIYF.

This clone was detected only once. The V and J genes are TRBV5-1 and TRBJ1-2; 8 nucleotides line up with TRBD1. The CDR3 extends over 16 amino acids. Germline V gives CDR1 SGHRS, CDR2 YFSETQ. Trimming cost V 1 base and J 4 bases; bases outside gene matches: 9. This CDR3 is CASSLQGATGPYGYTF. The CDR3 nucleotides are TGCGCCAGCAGCTTGCAGGGGGCGACGGGACCCTATGGCTACACCTTC.

This chain joins TRBV9 and TRBJ1-3, with TRBD1 identical over 7 bases. This CDR3 spans 15 amino acids. The V segment lost 4 bases and the J segment 1 base; nucleotides outside the gene matches: 5. Germline assignment: CDR1 SGDLS and CDR2 YYNGEE. The CDR3 coding sequence is TGTGCCAGCAGCCCGACAGGGTTGTCTGGAAACACCATATATTTT. Its protein is CASSPTGLSGNTIYF.

This sequence joins TRBV19 and TRBJ1-1, with D perhaps matching TRBD1 (5 bases). Germline V gene sequence: CDR1 LNHDA, CDR2 SQIVND (reference sequence). This CDR3 is built from 14 residues. Trimming pared 8 bases from V and 4 bases from J, leaving 17 bases between. The CDR3 region is CASGSGRGGTEAFF. CDR3 coding DNA: TGTGCCAGTGGGTCGGGAAGGGGAGGCACTGAAGCTTTCTTT.

The rearrangement joins TRBV6-5 to TRBJ2-3; the match to TRBD1 covers 8 bases. V gave up 4 bases and J gave up 4 bases; unmatched junction bases: 7. The CDR3 covers 15 residues. The germline V gene has CDR1 MNHEY and CDR2 SVGAGI. The CDR3 is CASSSGQGGPDTQYF. The CDR3 DNA follows: TGTGCCAGCAGTTCTGGACAGGGAGGACCAGATACGCAGTATTTT.

This clone came up once. The genes are TRBV5-5 and TRBJ2-5; no clear D. There are 16 residues in the CDR3. The V and J ends lost 4 bases and 1 base respectively, with 17 bases between them. CDR1 is SGHKS and CDR2 is YYEKEE in the germline V gene (reference sequence). CDR3 bases: TGTGCCAGCAGCCCGGTTGGAGCGTTTCTCCAAGAGACCCAGTACTTC. This translates into CASSPVGAFLQETQYF.

The chain couples TRBV4-1 to TRBJ1-2; no firm D call. The CDR3 loop spans 13 amino acids. The germline V and J ends were trimmed by 4 bases and 4 bases, with 10 bases remaining between them. Per the germline V gene, CDR1 is MGHRA and CDR2 is YSYEKL. This chain's CDR3 is CASSPRTLYGYTF. The CDR3 bases are TGCGCCAGCAGCCCGCGAACCCTCTATGGCTACACCTTC.

The CDR3 DNA reads as TGTGCCAGCTCTGACAGTAACGCCTATAGCAATCAGCCCCAGCATTTT. It encodes CASSDSNAYSNQPQHF. V gene TRBV6-6 combines with J gene TRBJ1-5, with a possible D match to TRBD1 (5 bases). This CDR3 has 16 residues. The germline V gene has CDR1 MNHNY and CDR2 SVGAGI (reference sequence). The germline V and J ends were trimmed by 8 bases and 0 bases, with 17 bases remaining between them.

This rearrangement joins TRBV7-9 to TRBJ1-2, with D unclear. V was trimmed by 2 bases and J by 4 bases, leaving 8 bases between them. Germline-derived CDR1 and CDR2 are SEHNR and FQNEAQ (reference sequence). This CDR3 has 13 amino acids. The CDR3 DNA sequence: TGTGCCAGCAGCTTATCAGAAGTCTATGGCTACACCTTC. It specifies CASSLSEVYGYTF. Full variable domain (rest looked up from reference TRBV7-9 and TRBJ1-2): DTGVSQNPRHKITKRGQNVTFRCDPISEHNRLYWYRQTLGQGPEFLTYFQNEAQLEKSRLLSDRFSAERPKGSFSTLEIQRTEQGDSAMYLCASSLSEVYGYTFGSGTRLTVV.

The chain recombines TRBV18 with TRBJ1-5; 7 bases agree with TRBD1. V shed 6 bases and J 7 bases; nucleotides not matched to a gene: 9. The CDR3 totals 14 residues. Germline V gene lookup returns CDR1 KGHSH and CDR2 LQKENI. The CDR3 region has the DNA TGTGCCAGCTCCTTCGACAGGGTAGTCCAGCCCCAGCATTTT. Translation: CASSFDRVVQPQHF.

This rearrangement joins TRBV5-1 to TRBJ1-4, with D perhaps matching TRBD1 (6 bases). In germline, CDR1 is SGHRS, CDR2 YFSETQ. Trimming stripped 4 bases from V and 5 bases from J, with 12 bases between. This CDR3 comprises 14 residues. CDR3 nucleotide sequence: TGCGCCAGCAGCCAAGGACAGACCAATGAAAAACTGTTTTTT. Translation gives CASSQGQTNEKLFF.

This clone was detected a few times. The V call is TRBV9, the J call TRBJ2-7; D is unclear. Trimming cost V 0 bases and J 0 bases, with 10 bases left between them. This CDR3 contains 15 residues. Germline V gene lookup returns CDR1 SGDLS and CDR2 YYNGEE. The DNA for the CDR3 is TGTGCCAGCAGCGTAGATCCAGGCCGCTCCTACGAGCAGTACTTC. Translated: CASSVDPGRSYEQYF.

A word on this clone: Mismatch with germline at one junction end may stem from a read error. V and J are TRBV7-9 and TRBJ1-1; D ambiguous. In germline, CDR1 is SEHNR, CDR2 FQNEAQ (reference sequence). This CDR3 comprises 16 residues. The CDR3, as DNA: TGTTCCAGCAGCCACATTGACTGGCGTCGGCCTCCTGAAGCTTTCTTT. Translation gives CSSSHIDWRRPPEAFF.

The V and J genes are TRBV5-6 and TRBJ1-2; perhaps TRBD1 as D (5 bases). This CDR3 has 16 amino acids. V shed 2 bases and J shed 5 bases, with 19 bases lying between them. Per the germline V gene, CDR1 is SGHDT and CDR2 is YYEEEE. The CDR3 spells CASSFGDRRDGYGYTF. CDR3 nucleotide sequence: TGTGCCAGCAGCTTCGGGGATAGGAGGGACGGATATGGCTACACCTTC.

The J gene is TRBJ1-2, the V gene TRBV27; TRBD1 agrees at 12 bases. Germline trimming cut 6 bases from V and 8 bases from J; bases unmatched to any gene: 10. Germline values: CDR1 MNHEY, CDR2 SMNVEV (reference sequence). The CDR3 sequence is 15 residues long. Here the CDR3 reads CASSLSGTGGLGYTF. The DNA of the CDR3 is TGTGCCAGCAGCCTTTCCGGGACAGGGGGCTTGGGCTACACCTTC.

This sequence joins TRBV5-6 and TRBJ2-5, with 9 bases that match TRBD2. With 1 base clipped from V and 0 bases from J, the junction kept 10 bases outside the gene matches. The CDR3 runs 18 residues. Germline CDR1 reads SGHDT; CDR2 reads YYEEEE. CDR3 in amino acids: CASSLLRSAGGNQETQYF. CDR3 nucleotide sequence: TGTGCCAGCAGCTTGTTACGGTCGGCGGGAGGGAACCAAGAGACCCAGTACTTC.

This clone was detected only a few times. The sample holds other DNA sequences that translate to the same CDR3. CDR3 protein: CASSYSQGGNSPLHF. CDR3 nucleotides: TGTGCCAGCAGTTACTCACAGGGGGGGAATTCACCCCTCCACTTT. The chain uses TRBV6-5 and TRBJ1-6; 8 bases align to TRBD1. The V and J ends lost 0 bases and 7 bases, in that order; junction bases with no gene match: 2. Per the germline V gene, CDR1 is MNHEY and CDR2 is SVGAGI. The CDR3 has 15 amino acids.

This chain connects TRBV10-1 to TRBJ2-2; D might be TRBD2 (6 bases). From germline, CDR1 is WNHNN and CDR2 SYGVQD (reference sequence). This CDR3 region has 13 residues. V lost 4 bases and J 6 bases, leaving 9 bases between the germline ends. Here the CDR3 reads CASSAAGSGELFF. The CDR3 DNA follows: TGCGCCAGCAGTGCTGCGGGATCCGGGGAGCTGTTTTTT.

The chain combines TRBV2 with TRBJ1-3; no definite D call. Germline-derived CDR1 and CDR2 are SNHLY and FYNNEI. This CDR3 is 16 amino acids long. Trimming took 3 bases from V and 2 from J, leaving 14 bases between them. The CDR3 region is CASSEDIGEPGNTIYF. The CDR3 DNA sequence: TGTGCCAGCAGTGAGGATATCGGGGAGCCTGGAAACACCATATATTTT.

The V call is TRBV6-5, the J call TRBJ2-1; 9 nucleotides agree with TRBD2. The germline V gene encodes CDR1 MNHEY and CDR2 SVGAGI. The V and J ends lost 6 bases and 7 bases, in that order; junction bases with no gene match: 7. The CDR3 covers 14 residues. The CDR3 coding sequence is TGTGCCAGCAGAAGAAGCGGGAGGATAAATGAGCAGTTCTTC. Protein sequence: CASRRSGRINEQFF.

This clone appeared once. The gene calls are TRBV7-9 and TRBJ1-3, with D possibly being TRBD1 (6 bases). The CDR3 extends over 16 amino acids. Trimming shortened V by 2 bases and J by 8 bases, and 19 bases separated the two germline ends. Germline CDR1 SEHNR, CDR2 FQNEAQ (reference sequence). The CDR3 bases are TGTGCCAGCAGCTTATCAGGGGCGGAGATCTTACACACCATATATTTT. Amino acid sequence: CASSLSGAEILHTIYF. The complete variable domain, with remaining parts taken from reference TRBV7-9 and TRBJ1-3, reads DTGVSQNPRHKITKRGQNVTFRCDPISEHNRLYWYRQTLGQGPEFLTYFQNEAQLEKSRLLSDRFSAERPKGSFSTLEIQRTEQGDSAMYLCASSLSGAEILHTIYFGEGSWLTVV.

J is TRBJ1-6 and V is TRBV6-5; 10 positions agree with TRBD1. Per germline, CDR1 MNHEY and CDR2 SVGAGI. V lost 6 bases and J lost 9; bases outside the gene matches: 8. The CDR3 is 15 amino acids. Here the CDR3 reads CASRRRDRGISPLHF. CDR3 sequence (DNA): TGTGCCAGCAGGCGGCGGGACAGGGGAATTTCACCCCTCCACTTT.

A remark on this clone: At one of its ends the junction is not consistent with the germline gene, which may arise from a read error. The genes are TRBV4-1 and TRBJ2-7; TRBD2 aligns across 12 bases. Germline V gene data show CDR1 as MGHRA and CDR2 as YSYEKL. CDR3 length equals 13 residues. This CDR3 is CASSPELAGGLHF. Written as DNA, the CDR3 is TGCGCCAGCAGCCCGGAACTAGCGGGAGGCCTGCACTTC.